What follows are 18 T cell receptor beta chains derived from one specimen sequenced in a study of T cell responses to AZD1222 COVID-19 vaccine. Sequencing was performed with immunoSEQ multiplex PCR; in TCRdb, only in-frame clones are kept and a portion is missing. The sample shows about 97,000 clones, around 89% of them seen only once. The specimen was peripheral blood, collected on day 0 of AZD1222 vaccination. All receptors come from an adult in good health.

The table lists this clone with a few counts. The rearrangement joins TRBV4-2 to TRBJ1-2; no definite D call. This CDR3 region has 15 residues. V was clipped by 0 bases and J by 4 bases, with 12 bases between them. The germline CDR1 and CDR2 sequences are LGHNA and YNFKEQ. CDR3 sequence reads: CASSQDIDGVYGYTF. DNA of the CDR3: TGTGCCAGCAGCCAAGATATTGACGGTGTCTATGGCTACACCTTC.

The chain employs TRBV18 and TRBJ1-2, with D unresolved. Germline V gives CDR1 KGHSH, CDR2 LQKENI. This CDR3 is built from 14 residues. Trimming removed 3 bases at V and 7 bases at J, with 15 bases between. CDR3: CASSPGSGWSGYTF. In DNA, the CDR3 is TGTGCCAGCTCACCTGGTTCGGGATGGAGTGGCTACACCTTC.

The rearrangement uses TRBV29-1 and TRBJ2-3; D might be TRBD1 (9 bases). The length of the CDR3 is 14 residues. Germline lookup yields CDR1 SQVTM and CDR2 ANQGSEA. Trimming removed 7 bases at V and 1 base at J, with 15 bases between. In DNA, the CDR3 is TGCAGCGCCGGGGGGGACAGGGGCACAGATACGCAGTATTTT. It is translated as CSAGGDRGTDTQYF.

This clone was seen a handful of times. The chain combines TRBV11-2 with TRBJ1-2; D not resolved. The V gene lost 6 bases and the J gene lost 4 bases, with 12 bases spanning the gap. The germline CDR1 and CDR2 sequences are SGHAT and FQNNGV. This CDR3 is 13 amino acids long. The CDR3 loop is CASSSPATYGYTF. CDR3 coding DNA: TGTGCCAGCAGTTCCCCAGCGACCTATGGCTACACCTTC.

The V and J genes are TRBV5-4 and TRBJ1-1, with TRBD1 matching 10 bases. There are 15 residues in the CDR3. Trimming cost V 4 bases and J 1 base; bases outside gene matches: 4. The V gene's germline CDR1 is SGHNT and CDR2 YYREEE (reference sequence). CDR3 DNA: TGTGCCAGCAGCACCCGGGACAGGGGGAACACTGAAGCTTTCTTT. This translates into CASSTRDRGNTEAFF.

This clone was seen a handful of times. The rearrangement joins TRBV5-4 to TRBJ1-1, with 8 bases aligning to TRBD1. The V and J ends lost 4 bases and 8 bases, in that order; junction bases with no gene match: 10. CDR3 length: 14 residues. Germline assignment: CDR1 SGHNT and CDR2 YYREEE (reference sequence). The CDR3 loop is CASSRDTGGEEAFF. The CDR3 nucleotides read TGTGCCAGCAGCCGAGATACAGGGGGAGAGGAAGCTTTCTTT.

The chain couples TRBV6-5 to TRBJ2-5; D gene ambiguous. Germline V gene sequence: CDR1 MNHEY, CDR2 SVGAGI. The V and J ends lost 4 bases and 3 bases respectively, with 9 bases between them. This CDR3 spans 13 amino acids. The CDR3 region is CASSLTVEETQYF. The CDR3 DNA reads TGTGCCAGCAGTTTAACGGTCGAAGAGACCCAGTACTTC.

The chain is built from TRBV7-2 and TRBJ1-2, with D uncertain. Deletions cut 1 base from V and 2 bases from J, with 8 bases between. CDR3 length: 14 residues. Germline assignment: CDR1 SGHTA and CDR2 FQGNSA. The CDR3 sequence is CASSLGRQNYGYTF. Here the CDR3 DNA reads TGTGCCAGCAGCTTAGGGCGGCAGAACTATGGCTACACCTTC. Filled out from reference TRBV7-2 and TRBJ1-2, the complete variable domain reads GAGVSQSPSNKVTEKGKDVELRCDPISGHTALYWYRQSLGQGLEFLIYFQGNSAPDKSGLPSDRFSAERTGGSVSTLTIQRTQQEDSAVYLCASSLGRQNYGYTFGSGTRLTVV.

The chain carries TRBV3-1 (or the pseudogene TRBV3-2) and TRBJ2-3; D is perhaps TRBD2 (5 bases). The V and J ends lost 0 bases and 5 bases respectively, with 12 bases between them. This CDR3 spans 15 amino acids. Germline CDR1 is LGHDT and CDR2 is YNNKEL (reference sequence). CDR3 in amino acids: CASSQDGLARDTQYF. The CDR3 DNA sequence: TGTGCCAGCAGCCAAGACGGGCTAGCAAGAGATACGCAGTATTTT.

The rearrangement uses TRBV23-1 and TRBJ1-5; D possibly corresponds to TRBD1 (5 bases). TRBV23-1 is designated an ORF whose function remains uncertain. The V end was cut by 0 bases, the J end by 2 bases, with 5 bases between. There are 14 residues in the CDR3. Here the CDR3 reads CASSQSQGNQPQHF. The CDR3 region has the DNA TGCGCCAGCAGTCAATCACAGGGCAATCAGCCCCAGCATTTT.

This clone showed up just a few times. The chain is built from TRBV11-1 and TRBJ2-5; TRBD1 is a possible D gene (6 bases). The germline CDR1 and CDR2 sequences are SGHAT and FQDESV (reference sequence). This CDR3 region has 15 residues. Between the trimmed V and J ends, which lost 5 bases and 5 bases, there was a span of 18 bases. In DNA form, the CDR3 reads TGTGCCAGCAGCCGGTCGACAGGACCTCGGGAGACCCAGTACTTC. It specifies CASSRSTGPRETQYF.

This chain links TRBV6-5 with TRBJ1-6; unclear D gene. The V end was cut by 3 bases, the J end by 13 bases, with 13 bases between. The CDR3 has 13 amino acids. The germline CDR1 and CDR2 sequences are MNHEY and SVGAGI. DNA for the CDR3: TGTGCCAGCAGTTATGGCAGGTCGGATCCCCTCCACTTT. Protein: CASSYGRSDPLHF.

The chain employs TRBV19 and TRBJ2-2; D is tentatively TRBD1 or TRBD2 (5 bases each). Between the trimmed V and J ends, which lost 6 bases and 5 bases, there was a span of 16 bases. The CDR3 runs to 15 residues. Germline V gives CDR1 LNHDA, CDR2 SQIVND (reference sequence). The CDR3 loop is CASSPGTPGTGELFF. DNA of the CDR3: TGTGCCAGTAGCCCCGGGACCCCGGGAACCGGGGAGCTGTTTTTT.

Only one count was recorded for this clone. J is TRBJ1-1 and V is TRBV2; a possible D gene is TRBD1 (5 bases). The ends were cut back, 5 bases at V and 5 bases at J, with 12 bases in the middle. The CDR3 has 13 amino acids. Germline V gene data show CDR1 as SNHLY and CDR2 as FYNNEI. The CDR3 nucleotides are TGTGCCAGCAGTTGGTGGGGGGATACTGAAGCTTTCTTT. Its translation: CASSWWGDTEAFF.

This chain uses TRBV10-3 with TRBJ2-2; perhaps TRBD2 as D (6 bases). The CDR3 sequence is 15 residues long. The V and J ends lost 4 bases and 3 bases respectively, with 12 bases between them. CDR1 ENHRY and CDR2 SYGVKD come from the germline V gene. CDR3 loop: CAISGGPGDTGELFF. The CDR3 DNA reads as TGTGCCATCAGTGGTGGGCCGGGGGACACCGGGGAGCTGTTTTTT.

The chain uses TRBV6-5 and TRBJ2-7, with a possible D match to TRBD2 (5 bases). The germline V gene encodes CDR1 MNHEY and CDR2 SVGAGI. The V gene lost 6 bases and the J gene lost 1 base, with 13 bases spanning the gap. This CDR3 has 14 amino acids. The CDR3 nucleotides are TGTGCCAGCAGGCCAGCCGGGAATTCCTACGAGCAGTACTTC. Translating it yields CASRPAGNSYEQYF.

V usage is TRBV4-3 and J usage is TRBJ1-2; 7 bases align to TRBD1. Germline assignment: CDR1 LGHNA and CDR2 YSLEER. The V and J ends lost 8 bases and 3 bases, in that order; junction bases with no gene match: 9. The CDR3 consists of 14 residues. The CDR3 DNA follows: TGCGCCAGCGGAAACAGGGGAAGCCACTATGGCTACACCTTC. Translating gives CASGNRGSHYGYTF.

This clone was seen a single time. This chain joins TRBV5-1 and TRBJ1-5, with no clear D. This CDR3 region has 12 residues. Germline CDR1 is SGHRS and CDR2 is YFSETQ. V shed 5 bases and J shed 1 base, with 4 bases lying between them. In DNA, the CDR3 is TGCGCCAGCAGTGGAAGCAATCAGCCCCAGCATTTT. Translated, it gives CASSGSNQPQHF.